This T cell receptor (beta chain) emerged from a study of vaccination and CD4 T cells after COVID-19. Study details: Overlapping spike peptides from SARS-CoV-2, HCoV-NL63, HCoV-OC43 and HCoV-229E served to stimulate the cells.

Regarding treatment: approximately 9-day PBMC culture with coronavirus spike peptide pools or control peptides (ViraFEST assay). Pre-COVID-19 pandemic sampling (2011-2018) yielded the unexposed donor's CD4+ T cells. Fresh IL-2 medium replaced half the culture medium on days 3 and 7. The sample holds a few counts of this clonotype. Its antigen is currently unknown. This CDR3 spans 15 amino acids. Trimming stripped 3 bases from V and 3 bases from J, with 11 bases between. Germline-derived CDR1 and CDR2 are MRHNA and SNTAGT. The Oncomine TCR Beta short-read assay sequenced DNA from cultured CD4+ T cells. One entry per CDR3 protein results from TCRdb running MiXCR on the PCR reads. The data show 7,000 or so distinct CDR3 sequences, 35% to 55% seen once.

This chain connects TRBV6-4 to TRBJ2-2; possible D gene TRBD1, 6 bases. The origin of this receptor is a human donor in good health. The sequenced sample was CD4+ T cells from blood, cultured in vitro. CDR3 coding DNA: TGTGCCAGCAGTGAGGGGGCACTTGACACCGGGGAGCTGTTTTTT. Its translation: CASSEGALDTGELFF.